This TCR beta chain was captured by sequencing in a study of CD8 T cells in ankylosing spondylitis. Study-wide findings and caveats: Both synovial fluid and blood in reactive arthritis had previously been reported to carry some motif variants.

About this clonotype: Its antigen remains unknown.

The CDR3 covers 18 residues. The junction had 13 bases not matched to a gene; V was cut back by 1 base and J by 4 bases. In germline, CDR1 is DFQATT, CDR2 SNEGSKA (reference sequence). A quantitative 5'-RACE method, one with molecular barcodes, was used to make TCR beta libraries. TCRdb passed the 5' RACE reads through MiXCR, listing each CDR3 protein once. The sample holds a few hundred thousand distinct CDR3 sequences, 8% to 11% seen once. The receptor comes from a male donor with ankylosing spondylitis or in good health (not recorded which). The source material was blood, either unsorted or a sorted T cell fraction (not recorded which). V gene TRBV20-1 combines with J gene TRBJ2-3, with 11 bases lining up with TRBD2. The DNA of the CDR3 is TGCAGTGCTAGAGGGCTAGCGGGGGGCCGGGTGCCGGCAGATACGCAGTATTTT. Its translation: CSARGLAGGRVPADTQYF.